This T cell receptor beta chain was obtained from a study of cytomegalovirus exposure and HLA in healthy donors. About this clone itself: Its antigen is not known.

PCR amplification relied on 60 Vbeta primers (plus 13 Jbeta primers). Libraries were prepared by immunoSEQ multiplex PCR; TCRdb keeps only in-frame clonotypes and omits some of them. The table includes 73,000 or so clones, 75% to 85% detected once. Germline values: CDR1 MNHEY, CDR2 SMNVEV (reference sequence). CDR3 size: 14 residues. Between the trimmed V and J ends, which lost 1 base and 8 bases, there was a span of 14 bases. Points from the study as a whole: TCR beta chains numbering about 160 were designated cytomegalovirus-associated. For most TCR beta V segments, an earlier analysis put the productive rate at about 87% or about 30% of the time.

The V gene is TRBV27, the J gene TRBJ1-1; D is ambiguous. Sequenced: PBMCs. The source of this sequence is a human donor in good health. The CDR3, as DNA: TGTGCCAGCAGTTTATACCCTGAGCCTTACGAAGCTTTCTTT. Its translation: CASSLYPEPYEAFF.